This T cell receptor (beta chain) is drawn from a study of blood T cell repertoires in COVID-19. About the study: Spain, Italy and the United States supplied samples that represented acute and convalescent COVID-19. In each case, the material was cDNA or gDNA derived from T cells, B-cell-depleted T cells, or PBMCs.

Original data processing: Nucleated cell number was recorded as an estimate derived from reference gene primer amplification. Produced via immunoSEQ multiplex PCR; TCRdb's table is partial and in-frame only. V and J calls and clone size are as listed in that table; D and trimming were resolved from the DNA. The data contain about 69,000 clones, 70% to 90% of them singletons. With V trimmed by 7 bases and J by 2 bases, 6 bases remained unmatched. Germline V gene data show CDR1 as SNHLY and CDR2 as FYNNEI. This CDR3 has 15 amino acids. The Seattle site enrolled patients during active infection and followed them longitudinally.

The chain recombines TRBV2 with TRBJ2-1; 9 nucleotides align to TRBD2. The sequenced material came from peripheral blood. The TCR was taken from a man aged 35-49 years with COVID-19, enrolled during active disease. The CDR3 reads CASTILAGAYNEQFF. The CDR3 DNA reads TGTGCCAGCACAATTTTAGCGGGGGCCTACAATGAGCAGTTCTTC.